These 23 T cell receptor beta chains were all obtained from the same sample, sequenced in a study of cytomegalovirus exposure and HLA in healthy donors. PCR was performed using 60 Vbeta and 13 Jbeta primers. Measured with immunoSEQ multiplex PCR; TCRdb has only the in-frame clones, and not every one. The repertoire holds 150,000 to 200,000 clones, with about 81% as singletons. Sequenced material: PBMCs. These receptors originate from a man aged 18 to 30 in good health and CMV-seronegative.

The chain uses TRBV25-1 and TRBJ2-3, with D possibly TRBD1 on 5 matching bases. The germline V gene encodes CDR1 MGHDK and CDR2 SYGVNS. The CDR3 is 15 residues long. Trimming stripped 7 bases from V and 2 bases from J, with 16 bases between. The CDR3 protein is CASTHRRGHTDTQYF. Here the CDR3 DNA reads TGTGCCAGCACACACAGGCGTGGGCACACAGATACGCAGTATTTT.

This clone was found a few times. The chain carries TRBV5-1 and TRBJ2-2; D is ambiguous. Germline V CDR1 and CDR2: SGHRS, YFSETQ. The CDR3 has 13 amino acids. The V end lost 4 bases, the J end lost 6 bases, and 10 bases lay between the germline ends. The CDR3: CASSLNRAGELFF. In DNA form, the CDR3 reads TGCGCCAGCAGCCTAAACAGAGCCGGGGAGCTGTTTTTT.

This chain joins TRBV10-3 and TRBJ1-1, with D unclear. This CDR3 has 14 amino acids. Germline V CDR1 and CDR2: ENHRY, SYGVKD. Trimming took 2 bases from V and 4 from J, leaving 11 bases between them. The CDR3 nucleotides read TGTGCCATCAGTGAGGAAGACGGGAGCACTGAAGCTTTCTTT. Protein: CAISEEDGSTEAFF.

The chain has TRBV7-9 and TRBJ2-7, with 8 bases fitting TRBD1. The J segment lost 3 bases and the V segment lost 3 bases, leaving 7 bases of the junction unmatched. Germline V gene data show CDR1 as SEHNR and CDR2 as FQNEAQ (reference sequence). The CDR3 covers 15 residues. This chain's CDR3 is CASSFRTGQIYEQYF. The CDR3, as DNA: TGTGCCAGCAGCTTCCGGACAGGGCAAATCTACGAGCAGTACTTC.

J is TRBJ2-7 and V is TRBV28; D uncertain. Germline lookup yields CDR1 MDHEN and CDR2 SYDVKM. The V gene lost 6 bases and the J gene lost 2 bases, with 17 bases spanning the gap. The CDR3 is 15 residues long. DNA for the CDR3: TGTGCCAGCAGCCCCTCTACACCAGGAACCTACGAGCAGTACTTC. Translated, it gives CASSPSTPGTYEQYF.

The chain uses TRBV19 and TRBJ2-3; 10 nucleotides line up with TRBD1. This CDR3 region has 18 residues. V lost 7 bases, J lost 3 bases, and 16 bases stayed unmatched. The germline V gene has CDR1 LNHDA and CDR2 SQIVND (reference sequence). This CDR3 is CASIDRGRGISGTDTQYF. As DNA, the CDR3 is TGTGCCAGTATCGACAGGGGGCGTGGTATTTCTGGGACAGATACGCAGTATTTT.

The chain uses TRBV29-1 and TRBJ1-1; D is unresolved. CDR1 and CDR2 from the germline V gene are SQVTM and ANQGSEA. This CDR3 contains 12 residues. V dropped 4 bases and J dropped 0 bases, with 6 bases sitting between them. The CDR3 protein is CSVVGVNTEAFF. As DNA, the CDR3 is TGCAGCGTTGTCGGGGTGAACACTGAAGCTTTCTTT.

The chain carries TRBV28 and TRBJ2-1; 9 positions agree with TRBD1. The germline CDR1 and CDR2 sequences are MDHEN and SYDVKM. Trimming removed 4 bases from V and 5 bases from J; junction bases left unmatched: 6. The CDR3 is 15 amino acids. CDR3: CASSSPGQGNNEQFF. CDR3 nucleotides: TGTGCCAGCAGTTCACCGGGACAGGGAAACAATGAGCAGTTCTTC.

The chain joins TRBV7-8 to TRBJ2-5, with TRBD1 matching over 10 bases. J was trimmed by 2 bases and V by 3 bases; bases with no gene match: 3. Germline V gene lookup returns CDR1 SGHVS and CDR2 FQNEAQ. CDR3 length: 15 residues. The DNA for the CDR3 is TGTGCCAGCAGCTTCCCGGGACAGGGGCAAGAGACCCAGTACTTC. This encodes CASSFPGQGQETQYF. Complete variable domain (other parts from reference TRBV7-8 and TRBJ2-5): GAGVSQSPRYKVAKRGQDVALRCDPISGHVSLFWYQQALGQGPEFLTYFQNEAQLDKSGLPSDRFFAERPEGSVSTLKIQRTQQEDSAVYLCASSFPGQGQETQYFGPGTRLLVL.

This chain uses TRBV11-2 with TRBJ2-1; a weak D match, TRBD2 (7 bases). Trimming shortened V by 5 bases and J by 7 bases, and 30 bases separated the two germline ends. The CDR3 is 19 amino acids. Germline CDR1 reads SGHAT; CDR2 reads FQNNGV. The CDR3 protein is CASSHPTEGGGAIRNEQFF. CDR3 bases: TGTGCCAGCAGCCACCCCACAGAGGGGGGGGGCGCCATAAGAAATGAGCAGTTCTTC.

The rearrangement links TRBV20-1 to TRBJ2-5; weak D call: TRBD1 (6 bases). V dropped 6 bases and J dropped 5 bases, with 10 bases sitting between them. This CDR3 is 11 amino acids long. Germline values: CDR1 DFQATT, CDR2 SNEGSKA (reference sequence). In nucleotides, the CDR3 is TGCAGTGCAAGCCAGGGGGAGACCCAGTACTTC. Its protein is CSASQGETQYF.

This clone was detected a few times. The chain recombines TRBV6-5 with TRBJ2-2, with TRBD2 matching over 8 bases. This CDR3 spans 15 amino acids. Per the germline V gene, CDR1 is MNHEY and CDR2 is SVGAGI. V shed 6 bases and J 1 base; nucleotides not matched to a gene: 4. CDR3 loop: CASSPAGVNTGELFF. In DNA, the CDR3 is TGTGCCAGCAGCCCAGCGGGGGTGAACACCGGGGAGCTGTTTTTT.

Only one count was recorded for this clone. The chain employs TRBV27 and TRBJ1-5, with D perhaps TRBD1 (6 bases). The CDR3 contains 17 residues. Germline loops: CDR1 MNHEY, CDR2 SMNVEV (reference sequence). The V end lost 4 bases, the J end lost 4 bases, and 20 bases lay between the germline ends. CDR3 loop: CASSSALGQLENQPQHF. CDR3 DNA sequence: TGTGCCAGCAGTTCGGCCCTCGGACAGTTAGAAAATCAGCCCCAGCATTTT.

The chain carries TRBV5-4 and TRBJ2-2; 9 nucleotides match TRBD2. J was trimmed by 1 base and V by 4 bases; bases with no gene match: 5. This CDR3 comprises 16 residues. CDR1 is SGHNT and CDR2 is YYREEE in the germline V gene (reference sequence). The CDR3 sequence is CASSLGLAENTGELFF. DNA for the CDR3: TGTGCCAGCAGCCTGGGACTAGCCGAGAACACCGGGGAGCTGTTTTTT.

The J gene is TRBJ1-1, the V gene TRBV9; D unresolved. The CDR3 covers 14 residues. Germline V gives CDR1 SGDLS, CDR2 YYNGEE. The ends were cut back, 2 bases at V and 0 bases at J, with 8 bases in the middle. CDR3: CASSVAGLNTEAFF. CDR3 DNA sequence: TGTGCCAGCAGCGTGGCAGGATTGAACACTGAAGCTTTCTTT.

This clone has just one count. The genes are TRBV29-1 and TRBJ1-2; D is undetermined. V was shortened by 3 bases and J by 8 bases, with 4 bases between the two germline ends. This CDR3 has 9 amino acids. Germline CDR1 is SQVTM and CDR2 is ANQGSEA. CDR3 DNA sequence: TGCAGCGTTGACTTAGGCTACACCTTC. Translated: CSVDLGYTF. The entire variable domain, with the rest obtained from reference TRBV29-1 and TRBJ1-2, is as follows: SAVISQKPSRDICQRGTSLTIQCQVDSQVTMMFWYRQQPGQSLTLIATANQGSEATYESGFVIDKFPISRPNLTFSTLTVSNMSPEDSSIYLCSVDLGYTFGSGTRLTVV.

Regarding this clone: One end of the junction does not line up with germline, which may come from a read error. The rearrangement links TRBV7-9 to TRBJ2-1, with a weak D call TRBD2 (6 bases). Germline CDR1 SEHNR, CDR2 FQNEAQ (reference sequence). This CDR3 has 16 residues. The CDR3 sequence: CSSSVIRGNSYNEQFF. The CDR3 bases are TGTTCCAGCAGCGTTATACGCGGGAACTCCTACAATGAGCAGTTCTTC.

CDR3 loop: CASSQEPGQGAGVFF. The CDR3 DNA sequence: TGCGCCAGCAGCCAAGAACCGGGACAGGGAGCCGGGGTTTTCTTT. This chain uses TRBV4-1 with TRBJ1-1; 9 nucleotides agree with TRBD1. V was pared by 0 bases and J by 13 bases, with 12 bases of the junction left unmatched. This CDR3 spans 15 amino acids. Germline V gene lookup returns CDR1 MGHRA and CDR2 YSYEKL.

The CDR3 sequence: CASSLGGSMNTQYF. CDR3 sequence (DNA): TGTGCCAGCAGTTTGGGCGGGAGCATGAATACGCAGTATTTT. This chain uses TRBV11-3 with TRBJ2-3, with 7 bases identical to TRBD2. Trimming at V came to 6 bases and at J to 7 bases, leaving 10 bases not matched to a gene. Germline-derived CDR1 and CDR2 are SGHNT and YENEEA. The CDR3 sequence is 14 residues long.

The chain has TRBV10-3 and TRBJ1-2, with D perhaps matching TRBD1 (6 bases). V was cut by 5 bases and J by 3 bases, with 19 bases left in between. The CDR3 consists of 16 residues. The germline CDR1 and CDR2 sequences are ENHRY and SYGVKD. The CDR3 region has the DNA TGTGCCATCAGTCAAAACAGTTTGGGGGCGGACTATGGCTACACCTTC. Amino acid sequence: CAISQNSLGADYGYTF.

The rearrangement links TRBV19 to TRBJ2-7, with 10 bases lining up with TRBD1. The CDR3 sequence is 14 residues long. After removal of 5 bases from V and 5 bases from J, the junction contained 6 bases not matched to a gene. Germline V CDR1 and CDR2: LNHDA, SQIVND (reference sequence). CDR3 sequence reads: CASSPRTGGDEQYF. The DNA for the CDR3 is TGTGCCAGTAGTCCCAGGACAGGGGGAGACGAGCAGTACTTC.

The CDR3 DNA is TGCGCCAGCAGCCAAGAGTATAGCGGGGGAAGTCAGCCCCAGCATTTT. The encoded protein is CASSQEYSGGSQPQHF. The chain is built from TRBV4-1 and TRBJ1-5, with TRBD1 as a possible D gene (5 bases). The CDR3 contains 16 residues. Per germline, CDR1 MGHRA and CDR2 YSYEKL. The V gene lost 0 bases and the J gene lost 6 bases, with 15 bases spanning the gap.

The V call is TRBV7-9, the J call TRBJ1-4, with D perhaps matching TRBD1 (5 bases). The V end lost 3 bases, the J end lost 4 bases, and 9 bases lay between the germline ends. This CDR3 region has 14 residues. Per germline, CDR1 SEHNR and CDR2 FQNEAQ (reference sequence). CDR3 amino acids: CASSFGGFNEKLFF. The CDR3 DNA reads as TGTGCCAGCAGCTTCGGGGGATTTAATGAAAAACTGTTTTTT.